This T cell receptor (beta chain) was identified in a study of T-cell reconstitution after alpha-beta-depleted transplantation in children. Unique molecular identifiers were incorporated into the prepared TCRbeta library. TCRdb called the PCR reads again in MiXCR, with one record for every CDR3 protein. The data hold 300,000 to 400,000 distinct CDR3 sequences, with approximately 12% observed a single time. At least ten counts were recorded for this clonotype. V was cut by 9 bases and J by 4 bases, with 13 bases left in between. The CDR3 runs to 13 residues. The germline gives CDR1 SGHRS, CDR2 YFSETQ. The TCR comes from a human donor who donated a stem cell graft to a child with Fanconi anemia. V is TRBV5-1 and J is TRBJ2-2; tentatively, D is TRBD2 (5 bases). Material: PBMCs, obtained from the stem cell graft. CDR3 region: CATREQPTGELFF. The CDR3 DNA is TGCGCCACTAGGGAGCAGCCCACCGGGGAGCTGTTTTTT.